The 13 T cell receptor beta chains reported below all come from one sample, sequenced in a study of blood T cell repertoires in COVID-19. Method: immunoSEQ multiplex PCR; TCRdb's copy keeps in-frame clones and lacks some. The sample comprises 150,000 to 190,000 clones, 85% to 90% of which are singletons, and more than 14% rests with the top ten. What was sequenced was peripheral blood. The receptors stem from a woman aged 40 to 49 with acute or convalescent COVID-19.

This sequence joins TRBV9 and TRBJ1-4, with 8 bases lining up with TRBD1. The trim removed 2 bases at V and 10 bases at J, leaving 10 bases unmatched. The germline V gene has CDR1 SGDLS and CDR2 YYNGEE. This CDR3 region has 15 residues. CDR3 in amino acids: CASSVGQGMTGKLFF. The CDR3 DNA reads TGTGCCAGCAGCGTCGGACAGGGCATGACCGGAAAACTGTTTTTT.

The V and J genes are TRBV28 and TRBJ2-1, with TRBD1 identical over 7 bases. The CDR3 is 14 amino acids. Trimming took 6 bases from V and 2 from J; bases not matched to a gene: 4. Germline values: CDR1 MDHEN, CDR2 SYDVKM. The CDR3 loop is CASRRQGTYNEQFF. The CDR3 coding sequence is TGTGCCAGCAGAAGACAGGGAACCTACAATGAGCAGTTCTTC.

V gene TRBV18 combines with J gene TRBJ2-3, with unresolved D. This CDR3 contains 14 residues. Trimming cost V 3 bases and J 4 bases, with 11 bases left between them. Germline lookup yields CDR1 KGHSH and CDR2 LQKENI. Here the CDR3 DNA reads TGTGCCAGCTCACCCCCTAGTGTGGCAGATACGCAGTATTTT. Amino acids: CASSPPSVADTQYF. The full variable domain, completed using reference TRBV18 and TRBJ2-3, is NAGVMQNPRHLVRRRGQEARLRCSPMKGHSHVYWYRQLPEEGLKFMVYLQKENIIDESGMPKERFSAEFPKEGPSILRIQQVVRGDSAAYFCASSPPSVADTQYFGPGTRLTVL.

This clone was seen a single time. V and J are TRBV7-3 and TRBJ1-2; 8 positions agree with TRBD1. V gave up 5 bases and J gave up 7 bases; unmatched junction bases: 15. CDR1 and CDR2 (germline): SGHTA, FQGTGA. The CDR3 is 16 residues long. The CDR3 DNA sequence: TGTGCCAGCAGCCTTAGACCCGGGACAGGTTTAGCTGGCTACACCTTC. Protein product: CASSLRPGTGLAGYTF.

This clone was observed a handful of times. The chain combines TRBV3-1 (or the pseudogene TRBV3-2) with TRBJ1-2; 11 nucleotides agree with TRBD1. The CDR3 loop spans 15 amino acids. Germline V gene sequence: CDR1 LGHDT, CDR2 YNNKEL (reference sequence). J was trimmed by 10 bases and V by 4 bases; bases with no gene match: 11. The CDR3 coding sequence is TGTGCCAGCAGCCCCTGGGACAGGGGGAAGGTTGACTACACCTTC. As protein: CASSPWDRGKVDYTF.

In this sample, this clone turned up a few times. This chain connects TRBV6-5 to TRBJ1-6, with D possibly being TRBD1 (5 bases). V gave up 6 bases and J gave up 7 bases, with 13 bases separating them. The CDR3 consists of 14 residues. Germline V CDR1 and CDR2: MNHEY, SVGAGI. The CDR3 loop reads CASRADIQNSPLHF. CDR3 coding DNA: TGTGCCAGCAGGGCGGACATTCAGAATTCACCCCTCCACTTT.

Only one count was recorded for this clone. This chain connects TRBV2 to TRBJ2-3, with D possibly being TRBD2 (6 bases). CDR1 is SNHLY and CDR2 is FYNNEI in the germline V gene. V dropped 10 bases and J dropped 1 base, with 21 bases sitting between them. The CDR3 extends over 16 amino acids. CDR3 sequence: CANSKGTGARTDTQYF. Written as DNA, the CDR3 is TGTGCCAACAGCAAGGGGACTGGGGCCCGCACAGATACGCAGTATTTT.

V gene TRBV9 combines with J gene TRBJ2-7, with 8 bases identical to TRBD1. The germline CDR1 and CDR2 sequences are SGDLS and YYNGEE. The CDR3 runs 15 residues. V trimming: 2 bases; J trimming: 3 bases; junction bases outside the gene matches: 7. The CDR3, as DNA: TGTGCCAGCAGCGTGTCCGGGACAGGCCACTACGAGCAGTACTTC. Translation gives CASSVSGTGHYEQYF.

V usage is TRBV2 and J usage is TRBJ2-7, with a weak D call TRBD1 (6 bases). The V gene lost 6 bases and the J gene lost 3 bases, with 15 bases spanning the gap. The germline V gene has CDR1 SNHLY and CDR2 FYNNEI. The CDR3 is 14 residues long. CDR3 in amino acids: CASRETGSSYEQYF. CDR3 nucleotide sequence: TGTGCCAGCAGGGAGACAGGATCTAGCTACGAGCAGTACTTC.

This sequence joins TRBV2 and TRBJ1-2, with D perhaps matching TRBD1 (5 bases). Germline V gene sequence: CDR1 SNHLY, CDR2 FYNNEI. CDR3 length equals 14 residues. Trimming pared 4 bases from V and 5 bases from J, leaving 14 bases between. The CDR3 spells CASSAGEVFYGYTF. CDR3 in DNA: TGTGCCAGCAGTGCGGGGGAAGTATTTTATGGCTACACCTTC.

This clone appeared once. This rearrangement joins TRBV28 to TRBJ1-5, with D possibly TRBD1 on 6 matching bases. CDR3 size: 17 residues. V lost 5 bases and J lost 0, with 17 bases in between. Germline assignment: CDR1 MDHEN and CDR2 SYDVKM. The CDR3 protein is CASSPSFTGSSNQPQHF. The CDR3 region has the DNA TGTGCCAGCAGTCCGTCCTTCACAGGGAGTAGCAATCAGCCCCAGCATTTT.

The chain couples TRBV11-2 to TRBJ1-6; 10 nucleotides agree with TRBD1. Trimming at V came to 2 bases and at J to 6 bases, leaving 4 bases not matched to a gene. In germline, CDR1 is SGHAT, CDR2 FQNNGV. This CDR3 has 16 residues. This CDR3 is CASSLRGDRGNSPLHF. Written as DNA, the CDR3 is TGTGCCAGCAGCTTAAGGGGGGACAGGGGTAATTCACCCCTCCACTTT.

The chain combines TRBV29-1 with TRBJ2-6, with D uncertain. Germline CDR1 SQVTM, CDR2 ANQGSEA. This CDR3 comprises 14 residues. Trimming removed 4 bases from V and 1 base from J, with 8 bases in between. The CDR3 is CSVGAGSGANVLTF. The DNA for the CDR3 is TGCAGCGTTGGGGCCGGTTCTGGGGCCAACGTCCTGACTTTC.